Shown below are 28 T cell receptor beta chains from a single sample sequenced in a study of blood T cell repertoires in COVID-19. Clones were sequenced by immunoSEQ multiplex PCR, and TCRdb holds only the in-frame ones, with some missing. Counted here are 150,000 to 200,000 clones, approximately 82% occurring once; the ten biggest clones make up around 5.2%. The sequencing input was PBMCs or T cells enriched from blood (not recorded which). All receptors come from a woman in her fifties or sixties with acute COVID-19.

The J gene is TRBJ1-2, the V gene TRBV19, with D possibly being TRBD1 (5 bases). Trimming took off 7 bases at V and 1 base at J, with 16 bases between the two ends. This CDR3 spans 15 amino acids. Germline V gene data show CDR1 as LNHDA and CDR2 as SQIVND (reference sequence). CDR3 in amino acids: CASNWRGGGNYGYTF. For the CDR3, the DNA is TGTGCCAGTAACTGGCGTGGGGGAGGTAACTATGGCTACACCTTC.

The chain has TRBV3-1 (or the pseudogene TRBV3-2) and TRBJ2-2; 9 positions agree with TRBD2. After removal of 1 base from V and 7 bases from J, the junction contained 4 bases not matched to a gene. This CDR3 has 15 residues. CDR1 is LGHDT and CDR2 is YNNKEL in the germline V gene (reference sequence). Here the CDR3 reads CASSQVVLAGGELFF. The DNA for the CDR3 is TGTGCCAGCAGCCAAGTGGTACTAGCGGGCGGGGAGCTGTTTTTT.

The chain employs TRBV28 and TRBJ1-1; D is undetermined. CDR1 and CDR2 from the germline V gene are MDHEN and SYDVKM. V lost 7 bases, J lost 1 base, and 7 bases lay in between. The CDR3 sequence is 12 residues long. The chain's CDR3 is CASNYRNTEAFF. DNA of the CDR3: TGTGCCAGCAACTACCGGAACACTGAAGCTTTCTTT.

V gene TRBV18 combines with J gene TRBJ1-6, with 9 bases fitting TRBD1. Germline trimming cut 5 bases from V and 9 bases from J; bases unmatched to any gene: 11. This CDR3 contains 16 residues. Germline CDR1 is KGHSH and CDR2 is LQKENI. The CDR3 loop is CASSTSGQGGGSPLHF. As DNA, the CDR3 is TGTGCCAGCTCAACTTCGGGACAGGGAGGGGGTTCACCCCTCCACTTT.

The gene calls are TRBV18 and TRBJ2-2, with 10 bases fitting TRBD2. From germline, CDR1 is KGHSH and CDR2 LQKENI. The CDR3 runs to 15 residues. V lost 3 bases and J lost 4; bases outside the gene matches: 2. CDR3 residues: CASSPGTSATGELFF. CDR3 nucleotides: TGTGCCAGCTCACCCGGGACTAGCGCCACCGGGGAGCTGTTTTTT. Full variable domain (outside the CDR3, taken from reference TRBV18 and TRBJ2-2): NAGVMQNPRHLVRRRGQEARLRCSPMKGHSHVYWYRQLPEEGLKFMVYLQKENIIDESGMPKERFSAEFPKEGPSILRIQQVVRGDSAAYFCASSPGTSATGELFFGEGSRLTVL.

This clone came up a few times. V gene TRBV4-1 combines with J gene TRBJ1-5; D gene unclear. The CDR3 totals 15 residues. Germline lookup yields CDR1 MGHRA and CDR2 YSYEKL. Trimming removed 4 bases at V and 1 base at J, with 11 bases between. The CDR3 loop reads CASSLVAASNQPQHF. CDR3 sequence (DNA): TGCGCCAGCAGCCTCGTAGCGGCCAGCAATCAGCCCCAGCATTTT.

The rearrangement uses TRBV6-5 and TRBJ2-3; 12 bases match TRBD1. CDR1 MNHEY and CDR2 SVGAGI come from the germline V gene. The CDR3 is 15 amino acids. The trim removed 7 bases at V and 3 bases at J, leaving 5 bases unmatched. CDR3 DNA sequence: TGTGCCAGCATTCCGGGACAGGGGGCTACAGATACGCAGTATTTT. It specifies CASIPGQGATDTQYF.

The CDR3 coding sequence is TGTGCCAGCAGTTTCGGACTTAGCGGGGCATACTTC. It codes for CASSFGLSGAYF. The chain carries TRBV6-2 or TRBV6-3 and TRBJ2-5; 8 bases are shared with TRBD2. The V gene's germline CDR1 is MNHEY and CDR2 SVGEGT. V trimming: 4 bases; J trimming: 14 bases; junction bases outside the gene matches: 9. This CDR3 contains 12 residues.

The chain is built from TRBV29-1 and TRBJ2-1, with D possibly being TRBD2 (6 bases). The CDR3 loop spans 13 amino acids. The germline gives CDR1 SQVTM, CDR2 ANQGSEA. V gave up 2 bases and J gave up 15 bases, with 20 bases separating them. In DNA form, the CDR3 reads TGCAGCGTTGAAAGTCGGCGGGGACTGAGCACGTTCTTC. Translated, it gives CSVESRRGLSTFF.

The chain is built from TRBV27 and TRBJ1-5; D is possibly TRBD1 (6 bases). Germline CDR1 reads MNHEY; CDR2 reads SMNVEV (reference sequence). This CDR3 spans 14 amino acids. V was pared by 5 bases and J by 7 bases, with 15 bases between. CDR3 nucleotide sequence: TGTGCCAGCAGTCCCACAACAGGGTTGCAGCCCCAGCATTTT. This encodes CASSPTTGLQPQHF.

CDR3 sequence: CASKRGGSNEKLFF. The CDR3 DNA reads TGTGCCAGCAAACGGGGAGGTAGTAATGAAAAACTGTTTTTT. The chain carries TRBV27 and TRBJ1-4; no clear D gene. Trimming pared 7 bases from V and 4 bases from J, leaving 13 bases between. Germline values: CDR1 MNHEY, CDR2 SMNVEV (reference sequence). The length of the CDR3 is 14 residues.

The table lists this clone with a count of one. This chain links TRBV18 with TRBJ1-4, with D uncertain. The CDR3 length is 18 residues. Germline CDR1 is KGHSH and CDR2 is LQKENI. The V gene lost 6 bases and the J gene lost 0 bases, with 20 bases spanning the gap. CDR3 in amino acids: CASSQSEPGIATNEKLFF. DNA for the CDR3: TGTGCCAGCTCCCAATCCGAGCCGGGGATAGCAACTAATGAAAAACTGTTTTTT.

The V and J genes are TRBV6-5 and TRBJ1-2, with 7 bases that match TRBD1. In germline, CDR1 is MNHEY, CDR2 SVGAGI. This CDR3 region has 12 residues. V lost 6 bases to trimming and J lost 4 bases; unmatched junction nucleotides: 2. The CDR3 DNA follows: TGTGCCAGCAGCCGGGACAGCTATGGCTACACCTTC. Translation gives CASSRDSYGYTF.

The CDR3 coding sequence is TGCGCCAGCGGGGCGACAGGGTCGGACGGGGAGCTGTTTTTT. The encoded protein is CASGATGSDGELFF. The chain carries TRBV5-1 and TRBJ2-2; 7 bases agree with TRBD1. CDR3 length: 14 amino acids. The J segment lost 7 bases and the V segment lost 7 bases, leaving 10 bases of the junction unmatched. Germline V gives CDR1 SGHRS, CDR2 YFSETQ.

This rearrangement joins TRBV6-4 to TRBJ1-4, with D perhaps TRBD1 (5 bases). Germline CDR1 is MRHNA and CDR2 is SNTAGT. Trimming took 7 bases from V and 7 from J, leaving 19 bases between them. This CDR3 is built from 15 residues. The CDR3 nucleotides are TGTGCCAGCACTCTTGCGGGGCTGAGTCGTGAAAAACTGTTTTTT. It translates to CASTLAGLSREKLFF.

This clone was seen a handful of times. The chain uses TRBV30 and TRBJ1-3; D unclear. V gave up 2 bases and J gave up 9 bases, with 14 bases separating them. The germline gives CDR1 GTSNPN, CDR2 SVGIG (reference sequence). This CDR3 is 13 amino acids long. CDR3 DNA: TGTGCCTGGAGTATTCTTCCCCGGGGCACCATATATTTT. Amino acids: CAWSILPRGTIYF.

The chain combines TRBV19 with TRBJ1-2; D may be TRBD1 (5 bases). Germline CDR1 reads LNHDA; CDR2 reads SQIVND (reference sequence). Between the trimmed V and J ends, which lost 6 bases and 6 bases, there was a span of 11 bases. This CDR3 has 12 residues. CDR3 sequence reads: CASSPPGNGYTF. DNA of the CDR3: TGTGCCAGTAGCCCTCCAGGGAATGGCTACACCTTC.

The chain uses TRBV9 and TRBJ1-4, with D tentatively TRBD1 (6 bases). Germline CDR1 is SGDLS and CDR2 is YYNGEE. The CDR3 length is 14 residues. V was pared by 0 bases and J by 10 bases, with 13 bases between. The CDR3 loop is CASSVGEGGGKLFF. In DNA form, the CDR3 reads TGTGCCAGCAGCGTAGGAGAGGGAGGGGGAAAACTGTTTTTT.

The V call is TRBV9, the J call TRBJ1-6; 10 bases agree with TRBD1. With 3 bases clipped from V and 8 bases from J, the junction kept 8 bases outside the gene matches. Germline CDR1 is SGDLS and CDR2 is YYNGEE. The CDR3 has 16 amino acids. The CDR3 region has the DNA TGTGCCAGCAGCGCCCTGGGACAGGGGATTGATTCACCCCTCCACTTT. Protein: CASSALGQGIDSPLHF.

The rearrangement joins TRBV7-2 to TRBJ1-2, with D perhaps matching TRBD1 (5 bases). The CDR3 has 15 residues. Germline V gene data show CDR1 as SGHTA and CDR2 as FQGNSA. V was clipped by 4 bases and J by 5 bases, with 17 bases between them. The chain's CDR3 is CASSSYFVGGYGYTF. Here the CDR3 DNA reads TGTGCCAGCAGCTCCTACTTCGTGGGGGGTTATGGCTACACCTTC.

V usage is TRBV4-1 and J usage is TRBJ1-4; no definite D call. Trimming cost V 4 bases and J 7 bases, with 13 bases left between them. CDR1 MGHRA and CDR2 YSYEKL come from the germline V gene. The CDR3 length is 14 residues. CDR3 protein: CASSPLPTPEKLFF. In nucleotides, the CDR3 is TGCGCCAGCAGCCCGCTTCCGACACCTGAAAAACTGTTTTTT.

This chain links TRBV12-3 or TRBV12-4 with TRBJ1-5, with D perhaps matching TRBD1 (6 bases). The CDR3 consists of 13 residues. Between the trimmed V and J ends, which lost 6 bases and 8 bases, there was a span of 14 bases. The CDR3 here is CASSWGGREPQHF. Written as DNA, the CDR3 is TGTGCCAGCAGCTGGGGGGGCCGGGAGCCCCAGCATTTT.

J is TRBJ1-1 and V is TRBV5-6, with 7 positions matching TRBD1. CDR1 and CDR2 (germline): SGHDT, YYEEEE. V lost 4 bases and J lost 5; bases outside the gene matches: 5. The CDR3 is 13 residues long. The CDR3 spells CASSVTGMTEAFF. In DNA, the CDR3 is TGTGCCAGCAGCGTGACAGGGATGACTGAAGCTTTCTTT.

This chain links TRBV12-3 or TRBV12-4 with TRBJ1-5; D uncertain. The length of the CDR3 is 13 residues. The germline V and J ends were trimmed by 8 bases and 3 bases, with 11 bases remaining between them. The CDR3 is CASRAHLNQPQHF. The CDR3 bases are TGTGCCAGCCGTGCGCACCTCAATCAGCCCCAGCATTTT.

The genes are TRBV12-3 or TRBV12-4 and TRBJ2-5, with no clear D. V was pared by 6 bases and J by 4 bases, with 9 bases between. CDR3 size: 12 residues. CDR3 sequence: CASSRWRETQYF. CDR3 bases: TGTGCCAGCAGCCGTTGGAGAGAGACCCAGTACTTC.

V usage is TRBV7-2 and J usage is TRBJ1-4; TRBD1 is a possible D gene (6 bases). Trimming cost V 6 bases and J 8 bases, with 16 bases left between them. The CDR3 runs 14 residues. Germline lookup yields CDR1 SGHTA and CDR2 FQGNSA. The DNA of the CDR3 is TGTGCCAGCAGTGTTACAGGGATAGGCGAAAAACTGTTTTTT. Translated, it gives CASSVTGIGEKLFF. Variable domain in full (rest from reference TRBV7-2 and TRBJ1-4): GAGVSQSPSNKVTEKGKDVELRCDPISGHTALYWYRQSLGQGLEFLIYFQGNSAPDKSGLPSDRFSAERTGGSVSTLTIQRTQQEDSAVYLCASSVTGIGEKLFFGSGTQLSVL.

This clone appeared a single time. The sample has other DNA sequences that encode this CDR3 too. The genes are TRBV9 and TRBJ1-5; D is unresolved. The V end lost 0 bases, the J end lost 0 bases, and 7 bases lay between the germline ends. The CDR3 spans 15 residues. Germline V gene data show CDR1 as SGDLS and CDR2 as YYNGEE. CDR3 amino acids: CASSVAGYSNQPQHF. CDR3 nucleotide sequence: TGTGCCAGCAGCGTAGCGGGGTATAGCAATCAGCCCCAGCATTTT.

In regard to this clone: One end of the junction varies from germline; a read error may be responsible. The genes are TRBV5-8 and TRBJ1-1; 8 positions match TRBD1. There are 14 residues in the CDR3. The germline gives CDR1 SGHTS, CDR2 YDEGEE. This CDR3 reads CASRPTGGNAEAFF. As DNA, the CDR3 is TGTGCCAGCAGGCCTACAGGGGGGAACGCTGAAGCTTTCTTT.